This is a list of T cell receptor beta chains from one sample in a study of CD8 T cells in Susac syndrome. One entry per CDR3 protein, called by TCRdb with MiXCR from the immunoSEQ multiplex PCR reads. The table shows about 120,000 distinct CDR3 sequences, with 96% occurring only once. Sequencing used CD4+ T cells from PBMCs. The receptors were gathered from a human donor with Susac syndrome. The CDR3 runs from the conserved cysteine through the conserved F or W. Fields, in order: CDR3 protein, V gene, D gene. The D gene is left open where the match is weak.

CASRENTEAFF TRBV2 .
CASSQGTSSYNEQFF TRBV7-7 TRBD2
CASSQGGTGVEAFF TRBV3-1 TRBD1
CASLIGGPTDTQYF TRBV2 .
CASSKFTDTQYF TRBV27 .
CASSNYAPGGADTQYF TRBV7-8 .
CASSQGERTQYF TRBV3-1 .
CASRATSGRKTQYF TRBV19 TRBD2
CASRDSTNTGELFF TRBV6-5 .
CASSLLRDRYNEQFF TRBV12-3/TRBV12-4 TRBD1
CASSPYYGTGAGNVLTF TRBV27 TRBD1
CASSLGTSLDTQYF TRBV7-9 TRBD2
CAWSGGTKNIQHF TRBV30 .
CSARNYGYTF TRBV20-1 .
CASSGQPYEQYF TRBV7-6 TRBD1
CSARGGTATDTQYF TRBV20-1 TRBD2
CASSIQSGRTYNEQFF TRBV19 TRBD2
CASSLEQSSYEQYF TRBV5-1 .
CASSHRTVDEQYF TRBV5-4 .
CASSYRGYNEQFF TRBV12-3/TRBV12-4 .
CASSLGSEQFF TRBV12-3/TRBV12-4 .
CASSQDRGSYGYTF TRBV4-1 TRBD1
CASSQEGVSYGYTF TRBV3-1 .
CSAVGGSGKNIQYF TRBV29-1 .
CASSRGGLETQYF TRBV9 TRBD2
CASSQGPPEGGYEQYF TRBV4-2 .
CASSPPLTGTGQPQHF TRBV5-1 TRBD1
CSAGPQGASNQPQHF TRBV20-1 TRBD1
CSVVSVSYEQYF TRBV29-1 .
CATSRDRDNQPQHF TRBV15 TRBD1
CASSRGGPNYGYTF TRBV6-5 .
CSARERESAQYF TRBV20-1 TRBD2
CSAHRPPSEQYF TRBV20-1 .
CASSWGTHNQPQHF TRBV5-6 .
CASSVGTSGTGQETQYF TRBV9 TRBD2
CAISEPGLAGVPGELFF TRBV10-3 TRBD2
CASSLGGTYSYNEQFF TRBV12-3/TRBV12-4 .
CATSRADRANYGYTF TRBV15 TRBD1
CASSSGQGVGFF TRBV7-9 TRBD1
CSAMTSGSGDTQYF TRBV20-1 TRBD2
CASSVTSSNNEQFF TRBV2 .
CSVRTDTNYGYTF TRBV29-1 .
CASSILEKGTEAFF TRBV19 .
CATSEEGQGETQYF TRBV24-1 .
CSVGLFMGGYTF TRBV29-1 .
CAWSVEGTQYF TRBV30 .
CASSSDSLNEQFF TRBV5-1 .
CASSLEGSSLQETQYF TRBV5-1 .
CASSRGQTYEQYF TRBV18 TRBD1
CSATSRLAGGYEQYF TRBV20-1 TRBD2
CASSPRRDDGYTF TRBV18 .
CAAHRDILGEQYF TRBV24-1 .
CSVGQDDGYTF TRBV29-1 .
CSARDRGTGSRGYTF TRBV20-1 TRBD1
CASSPSQGGEAFF TRBV18 .
CASQSPGPNTIYF TRBV28 .